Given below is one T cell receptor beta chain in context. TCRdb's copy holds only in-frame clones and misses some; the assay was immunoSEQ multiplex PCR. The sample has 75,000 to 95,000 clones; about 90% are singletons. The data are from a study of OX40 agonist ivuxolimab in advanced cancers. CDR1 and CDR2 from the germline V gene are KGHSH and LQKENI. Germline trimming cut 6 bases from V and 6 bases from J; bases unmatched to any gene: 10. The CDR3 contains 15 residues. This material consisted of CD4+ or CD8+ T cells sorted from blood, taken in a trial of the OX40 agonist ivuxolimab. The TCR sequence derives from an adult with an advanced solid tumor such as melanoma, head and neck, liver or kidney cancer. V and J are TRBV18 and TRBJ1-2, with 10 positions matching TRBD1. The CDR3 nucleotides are TGTGCCAGCTCCCAAGACAGGGACAGGGGCCATGGCTACACCTTC. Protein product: CASSQDRDRGHGYTF.